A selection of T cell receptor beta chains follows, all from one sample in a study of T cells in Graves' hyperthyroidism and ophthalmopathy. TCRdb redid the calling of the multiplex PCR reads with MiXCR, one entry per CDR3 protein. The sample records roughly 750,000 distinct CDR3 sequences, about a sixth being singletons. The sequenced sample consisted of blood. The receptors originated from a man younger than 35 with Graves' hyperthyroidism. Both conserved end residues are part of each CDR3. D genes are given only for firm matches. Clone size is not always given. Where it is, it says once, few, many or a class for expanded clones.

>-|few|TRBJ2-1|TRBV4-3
CASSPYAGTPNEQFF
TGCGCCAGCAGCCCTTACGCCGGGACCCCCAATGAGCAGTTCTTC
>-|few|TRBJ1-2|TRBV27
CATGRDTYGYTF
TGTGCCACCGGTCGGGACACTTATGGCTACACCTTC
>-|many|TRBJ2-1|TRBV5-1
CASSHPQRALPENNEQFF
TGCGCCAGCAGCCACCCCCAGCGGGCCCTCCCGGAGAACAATGAGCAGTTCTTC
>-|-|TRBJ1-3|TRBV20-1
CSATPRQTSGNTIYF
TGCAGTGCTACTCCGAGACAAACATCTGGAAACACCATATATTTT
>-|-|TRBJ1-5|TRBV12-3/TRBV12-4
CASSVAGHQPQHF
TGTGCCAGCAGCGTGGCAGGGCATCAGCCCCAGCATTTT
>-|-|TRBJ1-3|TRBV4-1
CASSQAQAPNGGDTIYF
TGCGCCAGCAGCCAAGCCCAAGCTCCAAACGGTGGAGACACCATATATTTT
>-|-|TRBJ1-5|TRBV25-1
CASSEQGYQPQHF
TGTGCCAGCAGTGAACAGGGCTATCAGCCCCAGCATTTT
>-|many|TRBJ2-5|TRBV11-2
CASSTYRAQETQYF
TGTGCCAGCAGCACCTACAGGGCTCAGGAGACCCAGTACTTC
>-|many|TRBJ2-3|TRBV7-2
CASSLGPGRGIDTQYF
TGTGCCAGCAGTTTAGGCCCGGGACGGGGGATAGATACGCAGTATTTT
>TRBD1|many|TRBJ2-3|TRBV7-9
CASRPKVTGHLQQHTQYF
TGTGCCAGCAGACCGAAGGTGACAGGGCATCTTCAGCAGCATACGCAGTATTTT
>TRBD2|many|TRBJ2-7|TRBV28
CASRSSTSGTYEQYF
TGTGCCAGCAGGTCCTCGACTAGCGGAACCTACGAGCAGTACTTC
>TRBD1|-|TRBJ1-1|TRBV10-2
CASTTQGALTEAFF
TGCGCCAGCACCACGCAGGGGGCCCTTACTGAAGCTTTCTTT
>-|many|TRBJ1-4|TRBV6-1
CASSRGIMTEKLFF
TGTGCCAGCAGCCGGGGAATAATGACGGAAAAACTGTTTTTT
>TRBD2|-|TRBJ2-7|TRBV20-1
CSARSASGRRYEQYF
TGCAGTGCTAGATCGGCTAGCGGGAGGAGGTACGAGCAGTACTTC
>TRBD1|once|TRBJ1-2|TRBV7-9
CVSSPGDRAWGYTF
TGTGTCAGCAGCCCTGGGGACAGGGCTTGGGGCTACACCTTC
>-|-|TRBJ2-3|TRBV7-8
CASSHRVSTDTQYF
TGTGCCAGCAGCCACCGTGTGAGCACAGATACGCAGTATTTT
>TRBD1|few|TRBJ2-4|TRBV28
CASSDPAADRDIQYF
TGTGCCAGCAGTGACCCAGCGGCGGACAGGGACATTCAGTACTTC
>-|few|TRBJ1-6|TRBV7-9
CASSPGRTNSPLHF
TGTGCCAGCAGCCCCGGACGGACAAATTCACCCCTCCACTTT
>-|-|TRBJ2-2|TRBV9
CASSVEGHGELFF
TGTGCCAGCAGCGTAGAGGGTCACGGGGAGCTGTTTTTT
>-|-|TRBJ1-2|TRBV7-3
CASSLEGGDGYTF
TGTGCCAGCAGCTTAGAGGGGGGCGACGGCTACACCTTC
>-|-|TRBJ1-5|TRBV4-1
CASSQEPVYSNQPQHF
TGCGCCAGCAGCCAAGAACCGGTTTATAGCAATCAGCCCCAGCATTTT
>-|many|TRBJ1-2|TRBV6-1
CASSKRDRGYTF
TGTGCCAGCAGTAAGAGGGATCGGGGCTACACCTTC
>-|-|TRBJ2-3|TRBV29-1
CSVLRDRSSDTQYF
TGCAGCGTCCTTCGTGATAGGTCTTCAGATACGCAGTATTTT
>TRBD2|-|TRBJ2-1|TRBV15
CATIATSGPYNEQFF
TGTGCCACCATAGCGACTAGCGGTCCATACAATGAGCAGTTCTTC
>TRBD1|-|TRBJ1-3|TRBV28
CASSSPGQGNAGNTIYF
TGTGCCAGCAGTTCACCTGGACAGGGGAATGCTGGAAACACCATATATTTT
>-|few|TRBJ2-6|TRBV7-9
CASSLGPGTGANVLTF
TGTGCCAGCAGCTTAGGCCCCGGGACGGGGGCCAACGTCCTGACTTTC
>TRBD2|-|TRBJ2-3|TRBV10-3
CAIAAGETDTQYF
TGTGCCATCGCAGCGGGAGAGACAGATACGCAGTATTTT
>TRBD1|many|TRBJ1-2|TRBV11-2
CASSQRRGDYGYTF
TGTGCCAGCAGCCAACGCAGGGGGGACTATGGCTACACCTTC
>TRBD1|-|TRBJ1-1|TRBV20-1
CSARWGQGGSEAFF
TGCAGTGCTAGATGGGGACAGGGGGGATCTGAAGCTTTCTTT
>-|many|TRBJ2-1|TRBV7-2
CASSLQGNSYNEQFF
TGTGCCAGCAGCTTACAGGGGAACTCCTACAATGAGCAGTTCTTC
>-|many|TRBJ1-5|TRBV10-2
CASSESQQIAITPQHF
TGCGCCAGCAGTGAGTCCCAGCAAATCGCTATCACGCCCCAGCATTTT
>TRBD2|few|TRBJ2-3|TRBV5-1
CASSLTSGSVDTQYF
TGCGCCAGCAGCTTGACTAGCGGGAGTGTAGATACGCAGTATTTT
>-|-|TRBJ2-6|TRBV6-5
CASSYYDSGANVLTF
TGTGCCAGCAGTTACTATGACTCTGGGGCCAACGTCCTGACTTTC
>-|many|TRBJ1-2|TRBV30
CAWTLKGETTAGDYGYTF
TGTGCCTGGACCCTTAAGGGGGAAACTACCGCTGGCGACTATGGCTACACCTTC
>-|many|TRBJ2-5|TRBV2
CASSGTDQQETQYF
TGTGCCAGCAGCGGGACGGACCAACAAGAGACCCAGTACTTC
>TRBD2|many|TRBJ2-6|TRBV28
CASSLGRGAGANVLTF
TGTGCCAGCAGTTTGGGCCGGGGGGCTGGGGCCAACGTCCTGACTTTC
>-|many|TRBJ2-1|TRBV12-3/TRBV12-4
CASSRTSEYRNEQFF
TGTGCCAGCAGTCGGACATCCGAGTACCGCAATGAGCAGTTCTTC
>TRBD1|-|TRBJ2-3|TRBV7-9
CASSLSRGRGTDTQYF
TGTGCCAGCAGCTTATCCAGGGGGCGAGGTACAGATACGCAGTATTTT
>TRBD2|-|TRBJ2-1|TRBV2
CAKGGLAGSYNKQFF
TGTGCCAAAGGGGGACTAGCGGGATCCTACAATAAGCAGTTCTTC
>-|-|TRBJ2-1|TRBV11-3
CASSLDPSWGEQFF
TGTGCCAGCAGCTTAGACCCCTCCTGGGGGGAGCAGTTCTTC
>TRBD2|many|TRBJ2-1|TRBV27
CASSPGLAWDEQFF
TGTGCCAGCAGTCCGGGACTAGCGTGGGATGAGCAGTTCTTC
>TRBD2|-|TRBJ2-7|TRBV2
CASRELAGVWEQYF
TGTGCCAGCAGGGAGCTAGCGGGAGTGTGGGAGCAGTACTTC
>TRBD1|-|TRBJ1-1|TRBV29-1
CSVNRGDTEAFF
TGCAGCGTCAACAGGGGGGACACTGAAGCTTTCTTT
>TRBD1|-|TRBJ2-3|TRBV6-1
CASSGDRGNAQYF
TGTGCCAGCAGTGGGGACAGGGGGAATGCGCAGTATTTT